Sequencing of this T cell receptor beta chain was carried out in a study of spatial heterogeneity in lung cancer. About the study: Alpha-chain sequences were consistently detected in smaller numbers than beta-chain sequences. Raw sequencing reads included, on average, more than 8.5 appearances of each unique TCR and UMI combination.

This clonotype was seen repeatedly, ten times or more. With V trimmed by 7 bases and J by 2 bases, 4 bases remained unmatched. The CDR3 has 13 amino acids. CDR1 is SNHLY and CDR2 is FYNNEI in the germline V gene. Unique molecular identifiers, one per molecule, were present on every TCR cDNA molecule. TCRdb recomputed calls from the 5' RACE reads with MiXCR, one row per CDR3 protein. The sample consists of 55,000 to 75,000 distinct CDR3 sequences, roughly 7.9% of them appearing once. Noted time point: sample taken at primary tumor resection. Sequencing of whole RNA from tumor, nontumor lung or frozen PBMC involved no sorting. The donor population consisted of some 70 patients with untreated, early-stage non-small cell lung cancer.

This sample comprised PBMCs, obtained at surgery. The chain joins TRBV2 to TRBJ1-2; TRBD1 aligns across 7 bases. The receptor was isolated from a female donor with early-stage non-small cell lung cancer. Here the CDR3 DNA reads TGTGCCAGCACAGGGGACAGAAACTATGGCTACACCTTC. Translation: CASTGDRNYGYTF.